This TCR beta chain comes out of a study of identifying expanded T cells in peripheral blood. Study outcomes and limitations: Technical replicates showed roughly 1.2 changed clones; approximately two weeks about 16.4; four weeks 19. Variance in clone template counts between approximately 2-week samples significantly increased with total template count across all healthy donors.

Sequencing was performed with immunoSEQ multiplex PCR; in TCRdb, only in-frame clones are kept and a portion is missing. Found here are around 100,000 clones, around 88% of them singletons; the top ten hold less than 15%. Healthy donors had no documented immune events, such as infections, while sampled. Germline V gene sequence: CDR1 SNHLY, CDR2 FYNNEI. CDR3 length: 12 residues. The V end lost 10 bases, the J end lost 4 bases, and 13 bases lay between the germline ends. On this clone: What it recognizes is unknown.

Sequenced sample: blood. This chain connects TRBV2 to TRBJ1-2; possible D gene TRBD1, 5 bases. This sequence was found in a person aged 18-70 years in good health. The DNA for the CDR3 is TGTGCCACCCTTGGGGGAACCTATGGCTACACCTTC. This gives the protein CATLGGTYGYTF.